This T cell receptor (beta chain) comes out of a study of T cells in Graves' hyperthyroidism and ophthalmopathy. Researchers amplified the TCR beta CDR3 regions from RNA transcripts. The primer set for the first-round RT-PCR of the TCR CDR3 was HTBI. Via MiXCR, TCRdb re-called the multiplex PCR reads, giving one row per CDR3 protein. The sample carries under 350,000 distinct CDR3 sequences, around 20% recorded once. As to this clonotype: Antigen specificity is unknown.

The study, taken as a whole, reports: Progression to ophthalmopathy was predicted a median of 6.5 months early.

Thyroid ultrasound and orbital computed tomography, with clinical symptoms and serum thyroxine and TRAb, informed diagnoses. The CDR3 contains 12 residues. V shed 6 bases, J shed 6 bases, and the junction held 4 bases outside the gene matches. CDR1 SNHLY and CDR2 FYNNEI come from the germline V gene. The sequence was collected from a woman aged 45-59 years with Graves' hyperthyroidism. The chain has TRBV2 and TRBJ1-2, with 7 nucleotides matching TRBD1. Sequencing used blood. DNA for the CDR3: TGTGCCAGCAGGCCCAGGGGGGATGGCTACACCTTC. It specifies CASRPRGDGYTF.